These T cell receptor beta chains were read from a single sample in a study of shared clonotypes between healthy human individuals. Sequencing was performed with immunoSEQ multiplex PCR; in TCRdb, only in-frame clones are kept and a portion is missing. The sample holds about 490,000 clones, 79% seen once. Source material: PBMCs. These receptors were collected from a woman in her 40s in good health. Some clones in this sample may be carry-over from other donors' samples. The CDR3 runs from the conserved cysteine through the conserved F or W. A D gene is named only where the DNA matches it firmly. Size values are once, few and many counts, or a class for expanded clones, and some rows have none.

j_call | d_call | clone_size | v_call | cdr3_nt | cdr3_aa
TRBJ2-3 | TRBD1 | NA | TRBV5-1 | TGCGCCAGCAGCTTGGCATGGGACAGTAGCACAGATACGCAGTATTTT | CASSLAWDSSTDTQYF
TRBJ1-6 | NA | NA | TRBV6-5 | TGTGCCAGCCGAGCCGGGATCCTGGGCGATTCACCCCTCCACTTT | CASRAGILGDSPLHF
TRBJ2-7 | NA | once | TRBV21-1 | TGTGCCAGCAGCCTTTGGGGACAGGACTACGAGCAGTACTTC | CASSLWGQDYEQYF
TRBJ2-3 | NA | NA | TRBV5-1 | TGCGCCAGCAGCCCCCCCCCTAGGGCCTCTATTAGCACAGATACGCAGTATTTT | CASSPPPRASISTDTQYF
TRBJ1-1 | NA | NA | TRBV7-2 | TGTGCCAGCAGCCCAAGAATTGGGATGAACACTGAAGCTTTCTTT | CASSPRIGMNTEAFF
TRBJ2-5 | TRBD1 | once | TRBV29-1 | TGCAGCGTCACCTCCGGGACAGGGGGTCAAGAGACCCAGTACTTC | CSVTSGTGGQETQYF
TRBJ2-5 | TRBD2 | few | TRBV19 | TGTGCCAGTAGTATCAGGAGAACTAGCGGCCCGGGGGGGACCCAGTACTTC | CASSIRRTSGPGGTQYF
TRBJ2-5 | TRBD2 | NA | TRBV6-5 | TGTGCCAGCAGTTACCAACCCCTAGCGGGAGTCGAGACCCAGTACTTC | CASSYQPLAGVETQYF
TRBJ2-7 | NA | NA | TRBV29-1 | TGCAGCGTTGTACAGAAGTTATCCTACGAGCAGTACTTC | CSVVQKLSYEQYF
TRBJ2-7 | NA | few | TRBV5-1 | TGCGCCAGCAGCTTGAACTTAGGGACCTACGAGCAGTACTTC | CASSLNLGTYEQYF
TRBJ1-2 | TRBD1 | once | TRBV10-3 | TGTGCCATCAGTGAGTCGCGGACAGGGGTCGGCTACACCTTC | CAISESRTGVGYTF
TRBJ2-2 | TRBD1 | NA | TRBV19 | TGTGCCAGTATACAGACAGGGGACACCGGGGAGCTGTTTTTT | CASIQTGDTGELFF
TRBJ2-3 | NA | NA | TRBV19 | TGTGCCAGTAGTATAACTAGCATCACAGATACGCAGTATTTT | CASSITSITDTQYF
TRBJ2-7 | NA | NA | TRBV14 | TGTGCCAGCAGCCAAACCCGGGACGGCTACGAGCAGTACTTC | CASSQTRDGYEQYF
TRBJ2-1 | NA | NA | TRBV29-1 | TGCAGCGTTGTTTTCAATGAGCAGTTCTTC | CSVVFNEQFF
TRBJ2-1 | TRBD2 | few | TRBV5-4 | TGTGCCAGCCGGACTAGCGGTAAGCAGTTCTTC | CASRTSGKQFF
TRBJ2-1 | TRBD2 | NA | TRBV10-3 | TGTGCCATCAGTGACTGGCGGGAGTCCTCAGGCCCCTACAATGAGCAGTTCTTC | CAISDWRESSGPYNEQFF
TRBJ2-5 | NA | NA | TRBV13 | TGTGCCAGCAGCTTAGCCGGGGATCATCTGGGGACCCAGTACTTC | CASSLAGDHLGTQYF
TRBJ2-1 | TRBD2 | NA | TRBV13 | TGTGCCAGCAGCTTAGTGGCTAGCGGGAATCGGGATGAGCAGTTCTTC | CASSLVASGNRDEQFF
TRBJ2-1 | NA | NA | TRBV18 | TGTGCCAGCTTATCCGATAAGGGGGTCTACAATGAGCAGTTCTTC | CASLSDKGVYNEQFF
TRBJ1-1 | NA | NA | TRBV11-2 | TGTGCCAGCAGCTTCAACAGAGATGAAGCTTTCTTT | CASSFNRDEAFF
TRBJ2-7 | TRBD2 | NA | TRBV15 | TGTGCCACCAGCAGAGGACTAGCGGGAAAGGGCGAGCAGTACTTC | CATSRGLAGKGEQYF
TRBJ2-7 | TRBD2 | NA | TRBV5-5 | TGTGCCAGCAGCGCCAGGGAGGGGCGCTACGAGCAGTACTTC | CASSAREGRYEQYF
TRBJ2-1 | TRBD2 | NA | TRBV25-1 | TGTGCCAGCCTTGGGACTACGATATTTTACAATGAGCAGTTCTTC | CASLGTTIFYNEQFF